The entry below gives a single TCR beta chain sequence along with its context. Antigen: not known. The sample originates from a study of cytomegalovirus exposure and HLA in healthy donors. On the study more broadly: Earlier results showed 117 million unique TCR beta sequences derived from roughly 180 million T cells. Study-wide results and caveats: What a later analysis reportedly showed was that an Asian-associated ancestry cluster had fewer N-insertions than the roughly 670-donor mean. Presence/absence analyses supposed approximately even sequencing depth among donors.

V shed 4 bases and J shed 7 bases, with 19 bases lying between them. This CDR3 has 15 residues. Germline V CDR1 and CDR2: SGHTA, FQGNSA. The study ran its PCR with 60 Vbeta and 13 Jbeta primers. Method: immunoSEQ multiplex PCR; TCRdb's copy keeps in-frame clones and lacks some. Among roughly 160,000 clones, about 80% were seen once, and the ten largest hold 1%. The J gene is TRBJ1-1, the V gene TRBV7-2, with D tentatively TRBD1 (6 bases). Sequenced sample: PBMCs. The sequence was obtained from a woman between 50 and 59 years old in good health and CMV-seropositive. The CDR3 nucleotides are TGTGCCAGCAGCTCACTCCAGGGGCTGGCACTTGAAGCTTTCTTT. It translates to CASSSLQGLALEAFF.